This T cell receptor (beta chain) was recovered during a study of shared clonotypes between healthy human individuals. Study results and limitations: The naive CD4 repertoires of several donors were compared, and 5% to 6.5% of clonotypes were shared. Only blood was sampled; tissue repertoires likely differ. Clonotypes shared by all four sorted-subset donors had higher generation probabilities than non-shared clonotypes.

Trimming took off 1 base at V and 3 bases at J, with 10 bases between the two ends. Germline CDR1 and CDR2: LNHNV and YYDKDF (reference sequence). This CDR3 spans 15 amino acids. Sorted-subset replicate PCRs used 200 ng DNA, around 31,000 T cell genomes. Libraries were prepared by immunoSEQ multiplex PCR; TCRdb keeps only in-frame clonotypes and omits some of them. The sample comprises 2 million to 2.5 million clones, approximately 90% of which are singletons, and approximately 0.41% rests with the top ten. Only a few counts were recorded for this clone. The antigen is not known. V gene TRBV15 combines with J gene TRBJ1-3, with D unclear. The TCR comes from a man aged 18-30 years in good health. Some clones in this sample may be carry-over from other donors' samples. Sequenced input: naive CD4+ T cells from PBMCs. Subset given: CD45RA+ positively selected. DNA for the CDR3: TGTGCCACCAGCAGAGGCCTACCGGGTGGAAACACCATATATTTT. Translating gives CATSRGLPGGNTIYF.